This T cell receptor (beta chain) emerged from a study of blood T cell repertoires in COVID-19. Study at large: Sites across the United States, Italy and Spain contributed samples from acute and convalescent COVID-19. In each case, the material was cDNA or gDNA derived from T cells, B-cell-depleted T cells, or PBMCs.

The authors' processing: By means of reference gene primer amplification, nucleated cell counts were estimated. Assay used: immunoSEQ multiplex PCR; TCRdb lists only in-frame clones, some missing. For V, J and clone size, that table is used; D and trimming come from the DNA. Of 25,000 to 30,000 clones detected, about 80% appear once; the ten largest clones hold almost 40%. Germline-derived CDR1 and CDR2 are LGHNA and YNFKEQ. V was trimmed by 0 bases and J by 10 bases, leaving 10 bases between them. This CDR3 spans 13 amino acids. The receptor's source is an older man with acute or convalescent COVID-19. This chain connects TRBV4-2 to TRBJ2-1; D is possibly TRBD2 (5 bases). The source material was peripheral blood. The CDR3 nucleotides read TGTGCCAGCAGCCAAGAAGAGCTAGCCGAGCAGTTCTTC. This gives the protein CASSQEELAEQFF.